The sequence of this T cell receptor beta chain was determined in a study of cytotoxic CD8 clonotypes in ibrutinib-treated CLL. This clone occurred once. Germline CDR1 reads SGHAT; CDR2 reads FQDESV (reference sequence). The CDR3 runs to 15 residues. Trimming took 5 bases from V and 3 from J; bases not matched to a gene: 9. Repertoires were generated with immunoSEQ multiplex PCR, while TCRdb's copy carries only in-frame clones and drops some. The sample yields 60,000 to 70,000 clones, roughly 57% seen once. Here the sequenced sample was PBMCs, taken after 12 months of ibrutinib treatment. The gene calls are TRBV11-1 and TRBJ2-7; TRBD2 matches at 8 bases. This receptor was taken from a human donor with chronic lymphocytic leukemia. CDR3 protein: CASSLRSGGGYEQYV. The CDR3 nucleotides read TGTGCCAGCAGCCTTCGAAGCGGGGGAGGCTACGAGCAGTACGTC.